This T cell receptor (beta chain) was sequenced in a study of T cell repertoires in cytomegalovirus infection. Deletions cut 10 bases from V and 7 bases from J, with 23 bases between. Germline CDR1 SGHDN, CDR2 FVKESK. The CDR3 is 15 residues long. A single record per CDR3 protein comes from TCRdb applying MiXCR to the reads. The sample includes 300,000 or so distinct CDR3 sequences, about 25% of them seen just once. This clonotype has a handful of counts. The TCR was taken from a human donor in good health (CMV status not recorded). Some clones in this sample may be carry-over from other donors' samples. The source material was PBMCs. The rearrangement uses TRBV14 and TRBJ2-1; maybe TRBD2 (5 bases). The CDR3 nucleotides read TGTGCCAACTCGGGGTTCCAGGTCACAGAAAATGAGCAGTTCTTC. It codes for CANSGFQVTENEQFF.